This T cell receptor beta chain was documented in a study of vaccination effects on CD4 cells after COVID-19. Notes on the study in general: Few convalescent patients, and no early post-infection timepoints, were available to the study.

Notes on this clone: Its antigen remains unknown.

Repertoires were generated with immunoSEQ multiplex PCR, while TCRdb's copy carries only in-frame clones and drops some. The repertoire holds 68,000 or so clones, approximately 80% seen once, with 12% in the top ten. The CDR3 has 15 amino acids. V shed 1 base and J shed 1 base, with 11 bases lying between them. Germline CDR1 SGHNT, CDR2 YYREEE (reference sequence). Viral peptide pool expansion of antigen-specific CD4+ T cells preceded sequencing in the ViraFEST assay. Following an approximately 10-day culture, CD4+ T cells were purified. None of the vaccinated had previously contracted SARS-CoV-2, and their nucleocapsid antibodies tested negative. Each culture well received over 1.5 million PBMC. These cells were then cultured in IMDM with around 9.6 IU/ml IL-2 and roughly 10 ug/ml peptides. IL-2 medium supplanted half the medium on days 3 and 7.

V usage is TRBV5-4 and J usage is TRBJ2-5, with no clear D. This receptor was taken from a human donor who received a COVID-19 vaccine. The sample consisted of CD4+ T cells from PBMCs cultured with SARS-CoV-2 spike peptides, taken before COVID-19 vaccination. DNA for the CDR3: TGTGCCAGCAGCTTGTCGTCCCTAACCCAAGAGACCCAGTACTTC. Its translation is CASSLSSLTQETQYF.